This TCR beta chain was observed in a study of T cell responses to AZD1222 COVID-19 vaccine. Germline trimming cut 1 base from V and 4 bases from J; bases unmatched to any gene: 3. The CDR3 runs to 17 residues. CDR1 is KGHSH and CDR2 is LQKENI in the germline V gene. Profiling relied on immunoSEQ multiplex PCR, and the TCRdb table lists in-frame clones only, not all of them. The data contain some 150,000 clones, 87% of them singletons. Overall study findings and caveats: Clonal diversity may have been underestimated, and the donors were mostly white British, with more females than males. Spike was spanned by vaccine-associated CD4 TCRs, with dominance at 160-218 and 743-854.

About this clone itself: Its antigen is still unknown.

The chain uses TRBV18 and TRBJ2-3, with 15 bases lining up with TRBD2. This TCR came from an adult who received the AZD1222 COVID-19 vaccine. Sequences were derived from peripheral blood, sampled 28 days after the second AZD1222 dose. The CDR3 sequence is CASSPQGLAGGADTQYF. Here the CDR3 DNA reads TGTGCCAGCTCACCACAGGGACTAGCGGGAGGCGCAGATACGCAGTATTTT.